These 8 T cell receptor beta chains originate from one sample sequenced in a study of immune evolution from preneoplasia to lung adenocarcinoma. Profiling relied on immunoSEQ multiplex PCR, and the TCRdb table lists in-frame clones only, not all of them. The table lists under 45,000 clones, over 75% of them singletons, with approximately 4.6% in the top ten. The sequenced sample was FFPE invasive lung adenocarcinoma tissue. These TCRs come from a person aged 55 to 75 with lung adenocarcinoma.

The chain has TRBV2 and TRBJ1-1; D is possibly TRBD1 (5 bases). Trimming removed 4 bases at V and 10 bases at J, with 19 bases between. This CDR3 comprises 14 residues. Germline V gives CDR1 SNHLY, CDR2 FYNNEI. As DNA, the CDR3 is TGTGCCAGCAGTGTCGGGGGGACCTGGGAGCTAGCTTTCTTT. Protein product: CASSVGGTWELAFF.

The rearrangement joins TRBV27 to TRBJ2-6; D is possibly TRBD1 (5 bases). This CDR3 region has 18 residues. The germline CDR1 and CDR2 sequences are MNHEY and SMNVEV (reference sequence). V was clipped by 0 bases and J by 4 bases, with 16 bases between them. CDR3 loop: CASSLSRYQGSGANVLTF. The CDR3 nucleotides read TGTGCCAGCAGTTTATCGAGATATCAGGGATCGGGGGCCAACGTCCTGACTTTC.

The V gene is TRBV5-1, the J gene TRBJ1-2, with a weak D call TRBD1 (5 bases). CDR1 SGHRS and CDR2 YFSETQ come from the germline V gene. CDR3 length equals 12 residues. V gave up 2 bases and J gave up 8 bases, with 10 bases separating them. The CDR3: CASSLQEGGYTF. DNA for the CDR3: TGCGCCAGCAGCTTACAGGAAGGGGGCTACACCTTC.

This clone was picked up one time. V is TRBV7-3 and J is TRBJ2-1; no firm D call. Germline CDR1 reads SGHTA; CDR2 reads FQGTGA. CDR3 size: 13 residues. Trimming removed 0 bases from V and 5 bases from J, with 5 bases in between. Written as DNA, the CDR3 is TGTGCCAGCAGCTTAACAGGAAACAATGAGCAGTTCTTC. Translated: CASSLTGNNEQFF.

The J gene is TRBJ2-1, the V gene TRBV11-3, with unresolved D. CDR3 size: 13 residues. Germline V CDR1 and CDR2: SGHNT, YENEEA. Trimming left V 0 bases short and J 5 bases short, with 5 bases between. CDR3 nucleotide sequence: TGTGCCAGCAGCTTAGATTGGAACAATGAGCAGTTCTTC. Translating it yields CASSLDWNNEQFF. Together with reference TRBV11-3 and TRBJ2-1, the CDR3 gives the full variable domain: EAGVVQSPRYKIIEKKQPVAFWCNPISGHNTLYWYLQNLGQGPELLIRYENEEAVDDSQLPKDRFSAERLKGVDSTLKIQPAELGDSAVYLCASSLDWNNEQFFGPGTRLTVL.

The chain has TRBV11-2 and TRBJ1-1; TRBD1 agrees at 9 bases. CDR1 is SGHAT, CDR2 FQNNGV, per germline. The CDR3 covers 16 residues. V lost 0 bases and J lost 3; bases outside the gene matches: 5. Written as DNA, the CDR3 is TGTGCCAGCAGCTTAGAACCCGGGACAGGGCACACTGAAGCTTTCTTT. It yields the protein CASSLEPGTGHTEAFF. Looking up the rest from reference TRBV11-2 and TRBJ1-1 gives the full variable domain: EAGVAQSPRYKIIEKRQSVAFWCNPISGHATLYWYQQILGQGPKLLIQFQNNGVVDDSQLPKDRFSAERLKGVDSTLKIQPAKLEDSAVYLCASSLEPGTGHTEAFFGQGTRLTVV.

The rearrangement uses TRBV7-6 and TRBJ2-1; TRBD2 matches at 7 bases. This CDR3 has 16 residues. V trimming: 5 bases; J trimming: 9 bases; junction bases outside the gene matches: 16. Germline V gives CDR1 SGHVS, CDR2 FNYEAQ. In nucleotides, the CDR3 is TGTGCCAGCAGCCGAGGCGGGAGCTCCCGGGCGGGTGAGCAGTTCTTC. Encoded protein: CASSRGGSSRAGEQFF. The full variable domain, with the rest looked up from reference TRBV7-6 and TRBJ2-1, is GAGVSQSPRYKVTKRGQDVALRCDPISGHVSLYWYRQALGQGPEFLTYFNYEAQQDKSGLPNDRFSAERPEGSISTLTIQRTEQRDSAMYRCASSRGGSSRAGEQFFGPGTRLTVL.

The CDR3, as DNA: TGTGCCAGTAGTCATGAGGGAATGGGTTACGAGCAGTACTTC. Amino acids: CASSHEGMGYEQYF. This chain connects TRBV19 to TRBJ2-7; perhaps TRBD2 as D (5 bases). Looked up from germline, CDR1 is LNHDA and CDR2 is SQIVND (reference sequence). CDR3 length: 14 residues. V lost 5 bases and J 4 bases, leaving 15 bases between the germline ends.